This entry is about one T cell receptor beta chain. Antigen specificity is unknown. This specimen comes from a study of T cells in localized non-small cell lung cancer. Study results and caveats: Owing to sequencing of a solitary tumor region, heterogeneity cannot be discounted. The study detected a median roughly 61 of the top 100 tumor clones in adjacent lung.

This CDR3 is built from 12 residues. V was clipped by 4 bases and J by 5 bases, with 5 bases between them. Germline CDR1 reads SNHLY; CDR2 reads FYNNEI. The method was immunoSEQ multiplex PCR; TCRdb's version includes in-frame clones alone and lacks a portion of them. The sample consists of 20,000 to 30,000 clones, approximately 90% of them appearing once. The sequenced sample was peripheral blood, obtained before any cancer treatment. The sequence was collected from a female donor of 60 years or more with stage II squamous cell lung carcinoma. V and J are TRBV2 and TRBJ2-2; D is uncertain. For the CDR3, the DNA is TGTGCCAGCAGTGGTTTTACCGGGGAGCTGTTTTTT. Amino acids: CASSGFTGELFF.